What follows are 12 T cell receptor beta chains derived from one specimen sequenced in a study of response to subunit inactivated influenza vaccine. TCRdb used MiXCR to reprocess the RT-PCR reads, holding one entry per CDR3 protein. The data show hundreds of thousands of distinct CDR3 sequences, with over 9.5% seen just once and 10% held by the top ten. The starting material was PBMCs from blood, obtained on the day of vaccination. The receptor source for this set is a man aged 50-60 years who received an inactivated influenza vaccine.

The V call is TRBV11-2, the J call TRBJ2-7; a weak D match, TRBD1 (6 bases). V dropped 2 bases and J dropped 3 bases, with 23 bases sitting between them. The germline V gene encodes CDR1 SGHAT and CDR2 FQNNGV. This CDR3 contains 18 residues. The CDR3 DNA reads TGTGCCAGCAGCTTAAGATGGTCTGGGACACCAGATGGCTACGAGCAGTACTTC. This encodes CASSLRWSGTPDGYEQYF. Full variable domain (outside the CDR3, taken from reference TRBV11-2 and TRBJ2-7): EAGVAQSPRYKIIEKRQSVAFWCNPISGHATLYWYQQILGQGPKLLIQFQNNGVVDDSQLPKDRFSAERLKGVDSTLKIQPAKLEDSAVYLCASSLRWSGTPDGYEQYFGPGTRLTVT.

This chain joins TRBV3-1 and TRBJ1-2; 10 nucleotides line up with TRBD1. Trimming cost V 4 bases and J 3 bases; bases outside gene matches: 5. The CDR3 runs 15 residues. Germline CDR1 LGHDT, CDR2 YNNKEL (reference sequence). CDR3 residues: CASSPGQGMDYGYTF. The CDR3 DNA sequence: TGTGCCAGCAGCCCGGGACAGGGGATGGACTATGGCTACACCTTC. Complete variable domain (other parts from reference TRBV3-1 and TRBJ1-2): DTAVSQTPKYLVTQMGNDKSIKCEQNLGHDTMYWYKQDSKKFLKIMFSYNNKELIINETVPNRFSPKSPDKAHLNLHINSLELGDSAVYFCASSPGQGMDYGYTFGSGTRLTVV.

This clonotype was counted between two and nine times. The chain carries TRBV29-1 and TRBJ2-2; D unresolved. The germline gives CDR1 SQVTM, CDR2 ANQGSEA. This CDR3 contains 12 residues. The germline V and J ends were trimmed by 5 bases and 3 bases, with 7 bases remaining between them. The CDR3 DNA is TGCAGCGTTCCTCGGGACACCGGGGAGCTGTTTTTT. It yields the protein CSVPRDTGELFF.

This clonotype appeared many times. The rearrangement joins TRBV9 to TRBJ2-7, with 9 bases aligning to TRBD2. The CDR3 consists of 16 residues. CDR1 SGDLS and CDR2 YYNGEE come from the germline V gene. V gave up 4 bases and J gave up 2 bases; unmatched junction bases: 10. The CDR3 DNA is TGTGCCAGCAGCCTTCAGGCGGGAGGGGCCCCCTACGAGCAGTACTTC. Translating gives CASSLQAGGAPYEQYF.

The chain employs TRBV19 and TRBJ1-4, with 7 bases aligning to TRBD1. Germline V CDR1 and CDR2: LNHDA, SQIVND (reference sequence). V shed 4 bases and J 6 bases; nucleotides not matched to a gene: 8. The CDR3 covers 15 residues. The DNA of the CDR3 is TGTGCCAGTAGTACCCACACTACAGGGGATGAAAAACTGTTTTTT. It encodes CASSTHTTGDEKLFF.

This clonotype was detected many times. The V and J genes are TRBV4-2 and TRBJ2-7; possible D gene TRBD2, 5 bases. V lost 0 bases and J lost 6, with 15 bases in between. The length of the CDR3 is 15 residues. The germline gives CDR1 LGHNA, CDR2 YNFKEQ. For the CDR3, the DNA is TGTGCCAGCAGCCAAGAAGGGTTGGGAGCGGCCGAGCAGTACTTC. Amino acids: CASSQEGLGAAEQYF.

This clonotype was counted a few times. In nucleotides, the CDR3 is TGTGCCAGCAGCCCAAAGCGGCTCGAGAACACCGGGGAGCTGTTTTTT. Amino acid sequence: CASSPKRLENTGELFF. This chain uses TRBV12-3 or TRBV12-4 with TRBJ2-2; TRBD2 might be the D (5 bases). The CDR3 runs to 16 residues. V dropped 6 bases and J dropped 1 base, with 15 bases sitting between them.

The sample holds a few counts of this clonotype. The rearrangement links TRBV15 to TRBJ1-1; D is unresolved. V lost 2 bases and J lost 2, with 9 bases in between. Germline CDR1 LNHNV, CDR2 YYDKDF (reference sequence). The CDR3 covers 14 residues. This chain's CDR3 is CATSRYADNTEAFF. The CDR3 DNA sequence: TGTGCCACCAGCAGATATGCGGATAACACTGAAGCTTTCTTT.

This clonotype was observed a few times. The CDR3 protein is CASSYSSFSYNSPLHF. For the CDR3, the DNA is TGTGCCAGCAGTTATTCGTCCTTCTCCTATAATTCACCCCTCCACTTT. The chain combines TRBV6-5 with TRBJ1-6; D remains unclear. The V end lost 3 bases, the J end lost 0 bases, and 9 bases lay between the germline ends. The germline V gene has CDR1 MNHEY and CDR2 SVGAGI. The length of the CDR3 is 16 residues.

The chain links TRBV15 to TRBJ2-5; D ambiguous. Trimming removed 5 bases at V and 2 bases at J, with 6 bases between. This CDR3 is built from 12 residues. Germline loops: CDR1 LNHNV, CDR2 YYDKDF (reference sequence). In DNA, the CDR3 is TGTGCCACCAGCGCTGGACAAGAGACCCAGTACTTC. It specifies CATSAGQETQYF.

This clonotype was recorded many times. This sequence joins TRBV5-1 and TRBJ2-6, with D possibly called TRBD1 or TRBD2 (5 bases each). V was cut by 7 bases and J by 9 bases, with 17 bases left in between. The CDR3 is 14 amino acids. Per the germline V gene, CDR1 is SGHRS and CDR2 is YFSETQ. The CDR3 protein is CASSKPGTHNVLTF. Written as DNA, the CDR3 is TGCGCCAGCTCCAAACCCGGGACCCACAACGTCCTGACTTTC.

At least ten counts were recorded for this clonotype. The chain links TRBV20-1 to TRBJ2-5; TRBD2 matches 8 bases. The germline gives CDR1 DFQATT, CDR2 SNEGSKA (reference sequence). The length of the CDR3 is 14 residues. J lost 5 bases, V lost 3 bases, and 8 bases had no gene match. CDR3 sequence reads: CSARGGTSGETQYF. As DNA, the CDR3 is TGCAGTGCTAGGGGTGGGACTAGTGGTGAGACCCAGTACTTC.